The sequence of this T cell receptor beta chain was determined in a study of glioma-infiltrating T cells. Study-level findings and limits: Above-expected tissue-blood divergence occurred in all gliomas, most in low-grade ones. Only very few CDR3 sequences appeared in both tissue and blood.

Amplification of TCR alpha and beta CDR3 regions from RNA used iRepertoire nested multiplex PCR. TCRdb called the multiplex PCR reads again in MiXCR, with one record for every CDR3 protein. Here the sample spans fewer than 55,000 distinct CDR3 sequences, approximately 20% being singletons. Germline CDR1 reads SGHNT; CDR2 reads YYREEE (reference sequence). This CDR3 has 18 residues. V was shortened by 6 bases and J by 0 bases, with 22 bases between the two germline ends. There are a few counts of this clonotype. Its antigen is currently unknown. This rearrangement joins TRBV5-4 to TRBJ1-5; possible D gene TRBD1, 5 bases. Sequenced sample: glioma tissue, nonneoplastic brain tissue, or PBMCs (not recorded which). This TCR derives from a human donor with low-grade glioma or glioblastoma, undergoing nonglioma brain surgery, or in good health (not recorded which). For the CDR3, the DNA is TGTGCCAGCATCCCGTCAAGAGCAGGGAGTTATAGCAATCAGCCCCAGCATTTT. Its translation: CASIPSRAGSYSNQPQHF.